This T cell receptor (beta chain) was recorded in a study of cytotoxic CD8 clonotypes in ibrutinib-treated CLL. Frozen PBMC stocks contributed about 1.8 micrograms of genomic DNA to the TCR beta libraries. Trimming stripped 0 bases from V and 9 bases from J, with 15 bases between. CDR1 is LGHNA and CDR2 is YSLEER in the germline V gene. The CDR3 loop spans 15 amino acids. About this clone: Antigen specificity is unknown.

Method: immunoSEQ multiplex PCR; TCRdb's copy keeps in-frame clones and lacks some. The table includes approximately 200,000 clones, approximately 68% detected once. Study-wide results and limits: While tracking circulating CD8+ T-cell counts, baseline clonality exceeded that of age-matched healthy donors. Once treatment began, public clonotypes, which were uncommon, contracted or stayed stable.

The sample consisted of PBMCs, taken after 24 months of ibrutinib treatment. The source is a human donor with chronic lymphocytic leukemia. The chain combines TRBV4-3 with TRBJ2-1; D uncertain. CDR3 in amino acids: CASSQDRWLYGEQFF. CDR3 nucleotide sequence: TGCGCCAGCAGCCAAGATCGATGGTTGTATGGTGAGCAGTTCTTC.